The T cell receptor beta chain under discussion was sequenced for a study of T cell changes during pregnancy in multiple sclerosis. The sample holds a few counts of this clone. The CDR3 is 13 amino acids. V dropped 6 bases and J dropped 3 bases, with 12 bases sitting between them. Germline assignment: CDR1 SNHLY and CDR2 FYNNEI. Some clones are missing from TCRdb's copy, which holds only in-frame ones; the method was immunoSEQ multiplex PCR. Of around 71,000 clones listed, around 92% are singletons. The starting material was peripheral blood, obtained after pregnancy. This receptor was taken from a female donor with multiple sclerosis, enrolled in a pregnancy study. The V and J genes are TRBV2 and TRBJ2-7; D is perhaps TRBD2 (6 bases). This chain's CDR3 is CASSGGSSYEQYF. The CDR3, as DNA: TGTGCCAGCAGCGGAGGGTCTAGCTACGAGCAGTACTTC. The full variable domain, completed using reference TRBV2 and TRBJ2-7, is EPEVTQTPSHQVTQMGQEVILRCVPISNHLYFYWYRQILGQKVEFLVSFYNNEISEKSEIFDDQFSVERPDGSNFTLKIRSTKLEDSAMYFCASSGGSSYEQYFGPGTRLTVT.